Sequencing of this TCR beta chain was carried out in a study of blood T cell repertoires in COVID-19. Sequencing was performed with immunoSEQ multiplex PCR; in TCRdb, only in-frame clones are kept and a portion is missing. The table lists roughly 290,000 clones, around 89% of them singletons. CDR1 is MDHEN and CDR2 is SYDVKM in the germline V gene. This CDR3 contains 15 residues. Deletions cut 5 bases from V and 5 bases from J, with 13 bases between. Sequencing was performed on PBMCs or T cells enriched from blood (not recorded which). This TCR derives from a woman younger than 30 with acute COVID-19. The V gene is TRBV28, the J gene TRBJ1-6; D gene uncertain. The CDR3 DNA reads as TGTGCCAGCAGTACCCTTGGCGGGAATAATTCACCCCTCCACTTT. It is translated as CASSTLGGNNSPLHF.